This note documents a single TCR beta chain sequence. These data originate in a study of blood T cell repertoires in COVID-19. V lost 5 bases to trimming and J lost 0 bases; unmatched junction nucleotides: 16. The CDR3 is 19 residues long. In germline, CDR1 is SGHAT, CDR2 FQNNGV. TCRdb keeps only in-frame clones here, not all; method: immunoSEQ multiplex PCR. The repertoire holds about 380,000 clones, with 85% to 90% as singletons. The chain uses TRBV11-2 and TRBJ1-3; 7 nucleotides agree with TRBD1. The receptor was isolated from a woman aged 18-30 years who had recovered from COVID-19. Sample: PBMCs or T cells enriched from blood (not recorded which). CDR3 loop: CASSNRQGPTVFSGNTIYF. CDR3 nucleotide sequence: TGTGCCAGCAGCAACCGACAGGGCCCCACCGTCTTCTCTGGAAACACCATATATTTT. The full variable domain, its missing parts supplied by reference TRBV11-2 and TRBJ1-3, is EAGVAQSPRYKIIEKRQSVAFWCNPISGHATLYWYQQILGQGPKLLIQFQNNGVVDDSQLPKDRFSAERLKGVDSTLKIQPAKLEDSAVYLCASSNRQGPTVFSGNTIYFGEGSWLTVV.